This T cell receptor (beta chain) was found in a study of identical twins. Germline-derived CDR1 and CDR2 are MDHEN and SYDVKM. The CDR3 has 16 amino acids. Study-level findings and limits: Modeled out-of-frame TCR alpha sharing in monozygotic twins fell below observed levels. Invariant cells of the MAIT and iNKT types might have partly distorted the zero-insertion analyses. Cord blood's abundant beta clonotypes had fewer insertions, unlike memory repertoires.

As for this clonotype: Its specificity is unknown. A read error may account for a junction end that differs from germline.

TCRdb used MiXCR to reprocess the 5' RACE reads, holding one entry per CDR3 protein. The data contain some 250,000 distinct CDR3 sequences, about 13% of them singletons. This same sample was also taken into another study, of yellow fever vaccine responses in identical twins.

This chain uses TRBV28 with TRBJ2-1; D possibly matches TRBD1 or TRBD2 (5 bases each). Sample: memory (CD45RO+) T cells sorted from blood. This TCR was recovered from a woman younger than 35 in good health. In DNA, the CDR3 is TGTGCCAGCACTTTAAATGGAGGTACAGGCGAGGGTGAGCAGTTCTTC. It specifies CASTLNGGTGEGEQFF.